These 8 T cell receptor beta chains came from one sample sequenced in a study of T cells in Graves' hyperthyroidism and ophthalmopathy. It was RNA transcripts that yielded the amplified TCR beta CDR3 regions. TCR CDR3 regions were first amplified by RT-PCR with HTBI primers. TCRdb redid the calling of the multiplex PCR reads with MiXCR, one entry per CDR3 protein. The sample has about 300,000 distinct CDR3 sequences; roughly 14% are singletons. The source material was blood. These receptors were taken from a young woman with Graves' hyperthyroidism that later progressed to Graves' ophthalmopathy.

The genes are TRBV9 and TRBJ2-2, with 8 nucleotides matching TRBD2. V gave up 0 bases and J gave up 4 bases; unmatched junction bases: 2. This CDR3 has 15 residues. Germline values: CDR1 SGDLS, CDR2 YYNGEE. CDR3: CASSVDGGGTGELFF. The DNA for the CDR3 is TGTGCCAGCAGCGTAGACGGGGGGGGCACCGGGGAGCTGTTTTTT.

This clonotype was detected many times. The chain carries TRBV4-1 and TRBJ1-3; D not certain. Germline loops: CDR1 MGHRA, CDR2 YSYEKL. V was pared by 3 bases and J by 4 bases, with 13 bases between. CDR3 length equals 15 residues. CDR3 in amino acids: CASSQTTLSGNTIYF. The CDR3 DNA follows: TGCGCCAGCAGCCAGACTACCTTAAGCGGAAACACCATATATTTT.

This clonotype was counted ten times or more. V is TRBV27 and J is TRBJ2-2; D not certain. The ends were cut back, 6 bases at V and 2 bases at J, with 13 bases in the middle. Per the germline V gene, CDR1 is MNHEY and CDR2 is SMNVEV (reference sequence). This CDR3 has 15 amino acids. Here the CDR3 reads CASSPRRSNTGELFF. The CDR3 region has the DNA TGTGCCAGCAGCCCCAGGCGGTCTAACACCGGGGAGCTGTTTTTT.

The sample holds many counts of this clonotype. V is TRBV4-2 and J is TRBJ2-2; TRBD2 is a possible D gene (5 bases). Germline lookup yields CDR1 LGHNA and CDR2 YNFKEQ. This CDR3 contains 16 residues. V was trimmed by 2 bases and J by 1 base, leaving 11 bases between them. In nucleotides, the CDR3 is TGTGCCAGCAGCCAATCGATCGGAGGGAACACCGGGGAGCTGTTTTTT. It encodes CASSQSIGGNTGELFF.

The rearrangement uses TRBV30 and TRBJ1-4; D gene ambiguous. With 3 bases removed from V and 4 bases from J, the gap between germline ends came to 6 bases. The CDR3 contains 12 residues. The germline CDR1 and CDR2 sequences are GTSNPN and SVGIG (reference sequence). The CDR3 here is CAWSRSNEKLFF. In DNA form, the CDR3 reads TGTGCCTGGAGCCGCAGTAATGAAAAACTGTTTTTT.

This clonotype showed up many times. For the CDR3, the DNA is TGTGCCAGCAGTTTAAGTCCAGGGACCATGAACACTGAAGCTTTCTTT. The encoded protein is CASSLSPGTMNTEAFF. The chain joins TRBV28 to TRBJ1-1; a possible D gene is TRBD1 (5 bases). This CDR3 is 16 amino acids long. CDR1 is MDHEN, CDR2 SYDVKM, per germline. V was trimmed by 2 bases and J by 0 bases, leaving 13 bases between them.

As to this clonotype: With a much larger clone just one base away, this may be a read error. The chain recombines TRBV12-3 or TRBV12-4 with TRBJ2-1; a weak D match, TRBD2 (5 bases). The CDR3 runs to 13 residues. CDR3 amino acids: CAIEEDSHNEQFF. CDR3 bases: TGTGCCATAGAGGAGGACTCCCACAATGAGCAGTTCTTC.

This clonotype showed up many times. The chain has TRBV28 and TRBJ1-1, with D uncertain. Trimming took 10 bases from V and 3 from J, leaving 6 bases between them. Looked up from germline, CDR1 is MDHEN and CDR2 is SYDVKM. CDR3 length equals 10 residues. CDR3 residues: CATQDTEAFF. The DNA of the CDR3 is TGTGCCACCCAGGACACTGAAGCTTTCTTT.